The 14 T cell receptor beta chains below all came from one sample that was sequenced in a study of regulatory T cells in long-lasting Graves disease (dated by TCRdb to about 2021). The time point label of this sample denotes: persistent/refractory GD, antithyroid drugs over 5 years with positive TRAb. RNA was extracted from PBMCs in TRIzol for both TCR sequencing and RNA sequencing. The library was produced with multiplex PCR. This sample was sequenced with an Illumina HiSeq 4000. CDR3 regions were amplified by Arm-PCR with iRepertoire HTBI primers to construct TCR beta libraries. TCRdb handled the public reads itself, with Q25 trimming in fastp and clone calling in MiXCR, and kept productive beta chains. Every distinct CDR3 protein forms one entry, paired with its most common genes and DNA. The sample table shows hundreds of thousands of distinct CDR3 sequences, and 20% to 25% are seen once. The ten largest clonotypes hold around 7% of the sample.

Specimen: peripheral blood mononuclear cells (PBMCs), collected when the disease was refractory, from a patient treated with antithyroid drugs. The receptors come from a female donor with Graves disease.

The chain uses TRBV6-2 or TRBV6-3 and TRBJ2-2; D remains ambiguous. Trimming shortened V by 0 bases and J by 6 bases, and 11 bases separated the two germline ends. Germline-derived CDR1 and CDR2 are MNHEY and SVGEGT. The CDR3 loop spans 15 amino acids. The chain's CDR3 is CASSYSITWSGELFF. The CDR3 nucleotides are TGTGCCAGCAGTTACTCGATTACCTGGTCCGGGGAGCTGTTTTTT.

To note about this clonotype: A much larger clonotype is one base distant, so this may be a read error. This rearrangement joins TRBV27 to TRBJ1-2; 7 positions agree with TRBD1. CDR1 is MNHEY, CDR2 SMNVEV, per germline (reference sequence). V lost 4 bases and J lost 8; bases outside the gene matches: 7. The CDR3 length is 13 residues. The CDR3 DNA follows: TGTGCCAGCAGTTCCCCAGGGGGGAAGGGCTACACCTTC. Translating it yields CASSSPGGKGYTF.

This clonotype has at least ten counts. This chain uses TRBV19 with TRBJ1-1; 8 bases line up with TRBD1. CDR3 size: 14 residues. The V gene's germline CDR1 is LNHDA and CDR2 SQIVND (reference sequence). J gave up 7 bases and V 7 bases, and 11 bases lay outside the gene matches. Written as DNA, the CDR3 is TGTGCCAGTACCATTCGGACAGGGTCGTATGAAGCTTTCTTT. Amino acid sequence: CASTIRTGSYEAFF.

In this sample, this clonotype turned up many times. V is TRBV28 and J is TRBJ2-7; possibly TRBD1 or TRBD2 for D (5 bases each). V was shortened by 8 bases and J by 4 bases, with 27 bases between the two germline ends. Germline V gives CDR1 MDHEN, CDR2 SYDVKM. The length of the CDR3 is 17 residues. CDR3 DNA sequence: TGTGCCAGCGGGTCCCGGGACGCCCCAACGCTCTCGTACGAGCAGTACTTC. Protein sequence: CASGSRDAPTLSYEQYF.

This clonotype was seen repeatedly, ten times or more. This chain joins TRBV28 and TRBJ1-5, with D perhaps TRBD1 (5 bases). Germline V gives CDR1 MDHEN, CDR2 SYDVKM. With 2 bases removed from V and 5 bases from J, the gap between germline ends came to 10 bases. CDR3 size: 14 residues. The CDR3: CASSLSQGDQPQHF. CDR3 DNA sequence: TGTGCCAGCAGTTTAAGCCAGGGAGATCAGCCCCAGCATTTT.

The J gene is TRBJ2-2, the V gene TRBV3-1; D might be TRBD1 or TRBD2, each matching 6 bases. From germline, CDR1 is LGHDT and CDR2 YNNKEL (reference sequence). V lost 1 base, J lost 2 bases, and 14 bases lay in between. This CDR3 has 17 amino acids. CDR3 coding DNA: TGTGCCAGCAGCCAAGCGGGGGCCCTAACAAACACCGGGGAGCTGTTTTTT. This gives the protein CASSQAGALTNTGELFF.

This clonotype was detected a few times. This chain connects TRBV19 to TRBJ1-4; no clear D gene. V lost 3 bases, J lost 8 bases, and 10 bases lay in between. The CDR3 runs 13 residues. Germline CDR1 reads LNHDA; CDR2 reads SQIVND (reference sequence). The CDR3 DNA reads as TGTGCCAGTAGTATTGGGATAGGCGAAAAACTGTTTTTT. Residues: CASSIGIGEKLFF. Complete variable domain (other parts from reference TRBV19 and TRBJ1-4): DGGITQSPKYLFRKEGQNVTLSCEQNLNHDAMYWYRQDPGQGLRLIYYSQIVNDFQKGDIAEGYSVSREKKESFPLTVTSAQKNPTAFYLCASSIGIGEKLFFGSGTQLSVL.

This clonotype was recorded a few times. The chain couples TRBV12-3 or TRBV12-4 to TRBJ2-3, with a tentative D call TRBD1 (5 bases). This CDR3 comprises 15 residues. Between the trimmed V and J ends, which lost 3 bases and 7 bases, there was a span of 17 bases. The CDR3 DNA is TGTGCCAGCAGTTTCCCCCGGCAGGGCGATCATACGCAGTATTTT. Translating gives CASSFPRQGDHTQYF.

The gene calls are TRBV7-9 and TRBJ2-2; 7 bases are shared with TRBD1. The junction had 9 bases not matched to a gene; V was cut back by 8 bases and J by 6 bases. Germline assignment: CDR1 SEHNR and CDR2 FQNEAQ (reference sequence). The CDR3 consists of 14 residues. The CDR3 bases are TGTGCCAGCGACGACAGGGCCGGGTCCGGGGAGCTGTTTTTT. It specifies CASDDRAGSGELFF.

This clonotype was recorded many times. This chain uses TRBV7-9 with TRBJ1-4; 7 bases match TRBD1. After removal of 1 base from V and 6 bases from J, the junction contained 5 bases not matched to a gene. The CDR3 covers 15 residues. Germline V CDR1 and CDR2: SEHNR, FQNEAQ (reference sequence). The chain's CDR3 is CASSLGTGSYEKLFF. The DNA for the CDR3 is TGTGCCAGCAGCTTAGGGACAGGCTCTTATGAAAAACTGTTTTTT. The full variable domain, its missing parts supplied by reference TRBV7-9 and TRBJ1-4, is DTGVSQNPRHKITKRGQNVTFRCDPISEHNRLYWYRQTLGQGPEFLTYFQNEAQLEKSRLLSDRFSAERPKGSFSTLEIQRTEQGDSAMYLCASSLGTGSYEKLFFGSGTQLSVL.

Many counts were recorded for this clonotype. The chain links TRBV20-1 to TRBJ2-2; maybe TRBD2 (5 bases). Germline loops: CDR1 DFQATT, CDR2 SNEGSKA (reference sequence). Trimming removed 3 bases from V and 3 bases from J, with 11 bases in between. CDR3 length: 14 residues. This CDR3 reads CSASSTIDTGELFF. CDR3 nucleotide sequence: TGCAGTGCTAGTTCGACTATAGACACCGGGGAGCTGTTTTTT.

The rearrangement uses TRBV5-1 and TRBJ1-3; D gene uncertain. The CDR3 spans 13 residues. V was clipped by 3 bases and J by 10 bases, with 14 bases between them. Germline CDR1 SGHRS, CDR2 YFSETQ. The CDR3 DNA follows: TGCGCCAGCAGCTCCGACCCGGAGGCGACCATATATTTT. It is translated as CASSSDPEATIYF.

V and J are TRBV3-1 and TRBJ2-2; D is ambiguous. The CDR3 contains 18 residues. Germline V gene data show CDR1 as LGHDT and CDR2 as YNNKEL (reference sequence). V shed 1 base and J shed 3 bases, with 18 bases lying between them. DNA of the CDR3: TGTGCCAGCAGCCAAGTCGACATGGTTAGGGCATACACCGGGGAGCTGTTTTTT. This translates into CASSQVDMVRAYTGELFF.

This clonotype was detected only a few times. The rearrangement joins TRBV12-3 or TRBV12-4 to TRBJ2-3, with 7 bases fitting TRBD1. Germline trimming cut 7 bases from V and 3 bases from J; bases unmatched to any gene: 4. The CDR3 runs to 13 residues. The chain's CDR3 is CASKTGWTDTQYF. The CDR3 DNA follows: TGTGCCAGCAAGACAGGGTGGACAGATACGCAGTATTTT.